The source of this T cell receptor beta chain is a study of CD8 T cells in ankylosing spondylitis. From the 5' RACE reads, TCRdb called clonotypes with MiXCR, one entry per CDR3 protein. The table shows 350,000 or so distinct CDR3 sequences, with 6.5% to 10% occurring only once. Whole-study findings and limits: Within ankylosing spondylitis blood, a TCR beta motif made up of roughly eight highly homologous variants appeared to be characteristic. Reportedly, matched ankylosing spondylitis synovial fluid was significantly enriched for disease-linked clones.

This clonotype came up many times. Antigen specificity is unknown. V was clipped by 5 bases and J by 3 bases, with 17 bases between them. CDR1 is SNHLY and CDR2 is FYNNEI in the germline V gene. This CDR3 is 15 amino acids long. The TCR was taken from a male donor with ankylosing spondylitis. V gene TRBV2 combines with J gene TRBJ2-7; D is uncertain. Material: blood, either unsorted or a sorted T cell fraction (not recorded which). DNA of the CDR3: TGTGCCAGCAGTCCAATTCGGCGGCTGAGCTACGAGCAGTACTTC. Translated: CASSPIRRLSYEQYF.